The 6 T cell receptor beta chains in this list originate from one sample, sequenced in a study of T cell repertoires in cytomegalovirus infection. TCRdb re-called the reads with MiXCR, one entry per CDR3 protein. The sample has about 130,000 distinct CDR3 sequences; 7% to 10% are singletons. The specimen was PBMCs. These receptors were obtained from a human donor in good health (CMV status not recorded). Some clones in this sample may be carry-over from other donors' samples.

This clonotype was counted ten times or more. V gene TRBV6-1 combines with J gene TRBJ2-2; D uncertain. CDR1 and CDR2 (germline): MNHNS, SASEGT. The CDR3 contains 15 residues. Trimming removed 1 base at V and 1 base at J, with 7 bases between. CDR3 sequence reads: CASSEVRGNTGELFF. DNA for the CDR3: TGTGCCAGCAGTGAAGTTCGAGGGAACACCGGGGAGCTGTTTTTT.

This clonotype was seen many times. The rearrangement uses TRBV20-1 and TRBJ2-7, with TRBD2 identical over 9 bases. This CDR3 is built from 15 residues. V was clipped by 4 bases and J by 7 bases; unmatched bases: 14. The germline gives CDR1 DFQATT, CDR2 SNEGSKA (reference sequence). The CDR3 sequence: CSAILMGLAFVEQYF. CDR3 DNA sequence: TGCAGTGCTATTTTGATGGGACTAGCTTTTGTGGAGCAGTACTTC.

The V call is TRBV4-2, the J call TRBJ2-5; maybe TRBD1 (6 bases). Trimming shortened V by 1 base and J by 1 base, and 13 bases separated the two germline ends. The CDR3 extends over 16 amino acids. Germline loops: CDR1 LGHNA, CDR2 YNFKEQ. This CDR3 reads CASSQAGRGTQETQYF. CDR3 nucleotides: TGTGCCAGCAGCCAAGCCGGCAGGGGAACCCAAGAGACCCAGTACTTC.

CDR3 amino acids: CASSPVQETQYF. DNA of the CDR3: TGTGCCAGCAGTCCCGTACAAGAGACCCAGTACTTC. This chain links TRBV6-6 with TRBJ2-5; D remains unclear. This CDR3 spans 12 amino acids. Germline-derived CDR1 and CDR2 are MNHNY and SVGAGI (reference sequence). Trimming took 5 bases from V and 2 from J, leaving 6 bases between them.

This clonotype was counted at least ten times. J is TRBJ2-2 and V is TRBV20-1, with 8 bases fitting TRBD2. J lost 4 bases, V lost 6 bases, and 7 bases had no gene match. Looked up from germline, CDR1 is DFQATT and CDR2 is SNEGSKA (reference sequence). CDR3 length: 14 amino acids. The CDR3 spells CSAPRGGATGELFF. In nucleotides, the CDR3 is TGCAGTGCCCCTCGGGGGGGGGCCACCGGGGAGCTGTTTTTT.

J is TRBJ1-1 and V is TRBV15, with D tentatively TRBD1 (5 bases). V dropped 0 bases and J dropped 5 bases, with 10 bases sitting between them. This CDR3 is 14 amino acids long. CDR1 and CDR2 from the germline V gene are LNHNV and YYDKDF (reference sequence). As DNA, the CDR3 is TGTGCCACCAGCAGAGAAAGGCGGGGGACTGAAGCTTTCTTT. This translates into CATSRERRGTEAFF. Full variable domain (outside the CDR3, taken from reference TRBV15 and TRBJ1-1): DAMVIQNPRYQVTQFGKPVTLSCSQTLNHNVMYWYQQKSSQAPKLLFHYYDKDFNNEADTPDNFQSRRPNTSFCFLDIRSPGLGDTAMYLCATSRERRGTEAFFGQGTRLTVV.